The rows below give T cell receptor beta chains drawn from one sample of a study of blood T cell repertoires in COVID-19. This table comes from immunoSEQ multiplex PCR, and its TCRdb copy is limited to in-frame clones, with some not included. In the table there are 200,000 to 250,000 clones, around three quarters of which are singletons. Material: peripheral blood. The receptors originated from a woman aged 70-85 years with acute or convalescent COVID-19. CDR3s leave out the opening cysteine and the closing phenylalanine or tryptophan.

J,V,CDR3
TRBJ2-1,TRBV2,ASTRTSGSHNEQF
TRBJ1-1,TRBV2,ASRSTGGSAAF
TRBJ2-2,TRBV5-1,ASSPFRGQGGELF
TRBJ2-1,TRBV4-1,ASSRAGTSGNNEQF
TRBJ1-1,TRBV19,ASSILLSTEAF
TRBJ2-2,TRBV5-6,ASSLRLAGGPWTGELF
TRBJ1-1,TRBV7-9,ASSFTGTGGGTEAF
TRBJ1-1,TRBV18,ASSPEVITEAF
TRBJ2-1,TRBV28,ASSSGTSSNEQF
TRBJ1-1,TRBV29-1,SVWGQTNTEAF
TRBJ1-5,TRBV15,ATSRAQNQPQH
TRBJ2-1,TRBV10-3,AISVSGGRRDEQF
TRBJ1-6,TRBV2,ASSGGGPVSPLH
TRBJ2-7,TRBV6-5,ASSYQRGLRYEQY
TRBJ1-6,TRBV9,ASSGGSGRFYNSPLH
TRBJ2-2,TRBV5-1,ASSPQAGGAAGELF
TRBJ1-5,TRBV6-1,ASSDRGQGGYQPQH
TRBJ1-2,TRBV28,ASSLPGGRGPASGYT
TRBJ2-7,TRBV28,ASGTSGRDEQY
TRBJ2-3,TRBV18,ASSPQRWREVSSTDTQY
TRBJ2-2,TRBV18,ASSPRTSGRSNTGELF
TRBJ2-7,TRBV5-4,ASSFGLAGGVEYEQY
TRBJ2-1,TRBV20-1,SASGSSYNEQF
TRBJ2-7,TRBV28,ASSTTFTGEPYEQY
TRBJ1-2,TRBV7-2,ASSLASSYGYT
TRBJ2-3,TRBV7-3,ASSGTGVLGTDTQY
TRBJ1-5,TRBV6-5,ASSYGRQQPQH
TRBJ1-2,TRBV3-1/TRBV3-2,ASSPHTGGGGYGYT
TRBJ1-5,TRBV6-5,ASRRDRNQPQH